This entry is about one TCR beta chain. Its antigen is currently unknown. Germline CDR1 is SQVTM and CDR2 is ANQGSEA. The trim removed 4 bases at V and 3 bases at J, leaving 15 bases unmatched. This CDR3 has 18 amino acids. The data stem from a study of PD-1 blockade in classical Hodgkin lymphoma. Study as a whole: The patients were dosed with nivolumab 3 mg/kg, infused intravenously every 2 weeks.

Each patient's relapse followed autologous stem cell transplantation, and brentuximab vedotin exposure varied. Complete response, partial response or progressive disease were the best responses. Study conclusions and caveats: CD4+ but not CD8+ TCR diversity rose significantly by C4D1.

The protocol was immunoSEQ multiplex PCR, while the TCRdb copy is restricted to in-frame clones and leaves out a portion. The sample has over 80,000 clones, more than 90% seen once. The chain has TRBV29-1 and TRBJ2-7, with TRBD2 identical over 13 bases. The specimen comprised peripheral blood mononuclear cells (PBMCs), sampled at baseline. This TCR derives from a human donor with classical Hodgkin lymphoma. CDR3 sequence: CSVVGSFGTSGTFYEQYF. In DNA form, the CDR3 reads TGCAGCGTTGTGGGGTCCTTTGGGACTAGCGGGACCTTCTACGAGCAGTACTTC.